Listed here is a single TCR beta chain. Its antigen is not yet known. Per-nucleotide qualities are absent, and no much larger clonotype sits a single base away. The source of the sample is a study of hypomethylating agent response in myelodysplastic syndrome (dated by TCRdb to the early 2020s). Some background on the complete study: The hypomethylating agents azacitidine (about 75% of the 11) or decitabine (3 of 11) were used to treat the patients. Of the myelodysplastic syndrome patients in the cohort, several were male and 2 were female. On average the patients were around 75 +/- 6.5 years old, and a diploid cytogenetic profile was seen most often. TET2 was the most frequent mutation, present in about 45% of the 11 patients. Roughly six patients had a response of complete response or hematologic improvement, and 4 or 5 patients did not respond. Response was defined as complete response or hematologic improvement, and patients who met neither criterion were classified as non-responders.

The library was produced with the immunoSEQ multiplex PCR assay. Each sample was run at survey resolution as two replicates of roughly 200 ng apiece, for a total of approximately 400 ng of DNA. Using multiplex PCR primers aimed at V and J genes, the hsTCRB kit picked up rearranged TCRB sequences in genomic DNA. To amplify the CDR3 region, the first PCR ran for 30 to 40 cycles with the QIAGEN Multiplex PCR Kit. Sample barcodes and Illumina adapters were added to each replicate in an approximately 8-cycle second PCR. Pooled libraries were quantified with a QuantStudio 6 and the KAPA library quantification kit. About 15 pM of pooled libraries were sequenced on an Illumina MiSeq with 156-cycle single-end reads and a 15-cycle index read. In the paper's pipeline: Of 168,753 unique clonotypes, 1.5% to 2% were flagged by VDJdb annotation as previously reported viral-epitope-specific. Raw reads were processed by the immunoSEQ Data Assistant and immunoSEQ Analyzer into normalized, annotated TCRB repertoires. Clonotypes were analyzed with the immunarch R package version 0.6.5 and BioAnalyzer. Every repertoire was downsampled to the clone count of the smallest repertoire before richness was estimated. Clonotypes were sorted into expanded, contracted or novel categories with Fisher's exact tests, where novel meant the clonotype had zero frequency before treatment. GLIPH2 clustered significantly changed CDR3 beta sequences using simulation_depth=1000 and kmer_min_depth=3, excluding CDR3s shorter than five residues. This is the immuneACCESS table as TCRdb keeps it, with only in-frame sequences that have V and J called. A part of the clones is gone; compared with another copy, unresolved V genes explain less than half, and the rest is unexplained. Clone size and the V and J calls come from that table; the DNA yielded D and trimming. The sample includes 2,800 or so clones, with approximately 82% observed a single time. About 27% of the sample goes to the ten largest clones.

Bulk bone marrow was analyzed, and T-cell subsets were not sorted. Bone marrow from around 11 myelodysplastic syndrome patients, collected before and after hypomethylating agent therapy, underwent immunosequencing of the TCR beta CDR3 regions. For longitudinal repertoire tracking, a baseline bone marrow plus two to three bone marrows at different post-treatment timepoints were contributed by each patient. Genomic DNA was isolated from whole bone marrow, and DNA quality was assessed with TapeStation, NanoDrop OneC and PicoGreen assays. What the authors observed across the whole study: The shared GLIPH2 clusters might recognize novel MDS antigens, but this possibility was not confirmed and requires experimental validation. Novel clonotypes appeared more often in responders, whereas non-responders had more contracted clonotypes after treatment. The cohort was small, with only approximately ten patients analyzed. After treatment with a hypomethylating agent, no significant changes in richness, rarefaction diversity or clonality were seen, whether all patients were considered together or each response group separately. Age matching of healthy control donors to MDS patients was not performed, and the MDS versus healthy comparison could have been impacted by this lack of age matching.

CDR1 and CDR2, per the germline V gene, are MNHNS and SASEGT. V lost 6 bases and J lost 0 bases; the stretch between them is 12 bases long. The CDR3 has 14 amino acids, counting the end cysteine and phenylalanine. Only CDR3 DNA remains: 42 bases, in frame from the first base. The TCR was taken from a human donor with myelodysplastic syndrome. In this chain, TRBV6-1 is recombined with TRBJ2-7; the D gene is possibly TRBD2, with 5 bases matching. The sequenced sample was bone marrow, obtained before or after starting hypomethylating agent treatment for myelodysplastic syndrome (not recorded which). The encoded CDR3 is CASRSAGNSYEQYF. The DNA is as follows: TGTGCCAGCAGGTCGGCCGGGAACTCCTACGAGCAGTACTTC.